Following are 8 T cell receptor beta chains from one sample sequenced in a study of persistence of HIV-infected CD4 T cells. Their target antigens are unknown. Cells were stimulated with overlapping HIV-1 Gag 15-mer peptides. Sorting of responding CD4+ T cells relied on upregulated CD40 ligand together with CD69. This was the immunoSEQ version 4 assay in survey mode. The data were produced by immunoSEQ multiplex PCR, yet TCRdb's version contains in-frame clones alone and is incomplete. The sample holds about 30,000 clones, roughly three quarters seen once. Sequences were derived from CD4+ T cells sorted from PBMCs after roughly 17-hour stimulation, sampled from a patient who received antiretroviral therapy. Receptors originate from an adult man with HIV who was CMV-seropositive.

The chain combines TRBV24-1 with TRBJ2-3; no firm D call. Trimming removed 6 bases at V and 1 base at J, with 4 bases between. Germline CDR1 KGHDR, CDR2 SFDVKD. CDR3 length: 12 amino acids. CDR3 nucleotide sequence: TGTGCCACCAGTCCAGGCACAGATACGCAGTATTTT. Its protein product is CATSPGTDTQYF.

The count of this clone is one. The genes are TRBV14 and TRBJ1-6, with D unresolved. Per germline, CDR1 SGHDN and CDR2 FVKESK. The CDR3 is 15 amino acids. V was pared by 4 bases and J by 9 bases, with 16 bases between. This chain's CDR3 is CASSLADASLSPLHF. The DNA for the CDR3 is TGTGCCAGCAGCCTAGCGGACGCCTCGCTTTCACCCCTCCACTTT.

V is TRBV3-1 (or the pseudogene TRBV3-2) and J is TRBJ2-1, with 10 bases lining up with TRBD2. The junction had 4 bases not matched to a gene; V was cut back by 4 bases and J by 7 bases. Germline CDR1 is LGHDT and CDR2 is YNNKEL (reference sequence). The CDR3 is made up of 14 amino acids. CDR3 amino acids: CASSRTSGENEQFF. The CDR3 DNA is TGTGCCAGCAGCCGGACTAGCGGTGAGAATGAGCAGTTCTTC.

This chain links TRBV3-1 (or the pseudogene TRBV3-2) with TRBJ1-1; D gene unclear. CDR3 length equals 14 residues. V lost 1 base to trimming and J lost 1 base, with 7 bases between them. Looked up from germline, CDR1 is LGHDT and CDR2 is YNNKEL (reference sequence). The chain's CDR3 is CASSQVKTNTEAFF. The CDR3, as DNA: TGTGCCAGCAGCCAAGTAAAGACGAACACTGAAGCTTTCTTT.

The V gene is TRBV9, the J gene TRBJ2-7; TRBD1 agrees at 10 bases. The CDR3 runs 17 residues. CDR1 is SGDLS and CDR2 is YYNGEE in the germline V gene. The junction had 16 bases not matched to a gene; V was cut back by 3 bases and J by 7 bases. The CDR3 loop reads CASSADLDRGRRGEQYF. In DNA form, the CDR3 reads TGTGCCAGCAGCGCGGACCTAGACAGGGGGCGAAGAGGTGAGCAGTACTTC.

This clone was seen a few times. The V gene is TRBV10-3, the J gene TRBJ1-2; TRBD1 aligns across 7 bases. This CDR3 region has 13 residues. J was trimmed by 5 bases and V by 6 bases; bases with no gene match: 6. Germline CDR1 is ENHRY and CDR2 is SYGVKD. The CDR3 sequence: CAIRIGTAYGYTF. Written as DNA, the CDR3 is TGTGCCATCAGGATAGGGACAGCTTATGGCTACACCTTC.

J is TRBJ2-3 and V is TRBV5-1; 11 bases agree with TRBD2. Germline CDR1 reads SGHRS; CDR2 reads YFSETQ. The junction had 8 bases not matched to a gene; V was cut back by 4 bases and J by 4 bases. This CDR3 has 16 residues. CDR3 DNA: TGCGCCAGCAGCCTGCTAGCGGGGGGATCCCCAGATACGCAGTATTTT. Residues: CASSLLAGGSPDTQYF.

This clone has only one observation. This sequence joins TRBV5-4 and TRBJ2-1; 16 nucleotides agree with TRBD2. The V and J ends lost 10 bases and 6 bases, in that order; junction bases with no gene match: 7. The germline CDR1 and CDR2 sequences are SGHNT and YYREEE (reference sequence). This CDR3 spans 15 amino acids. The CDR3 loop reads CALGLAGGPSNEQFF. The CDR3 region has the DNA TGTGCCCTGGGACTAGCGGGGGGGCCCAGCAATGAGCAGTTCTTC.